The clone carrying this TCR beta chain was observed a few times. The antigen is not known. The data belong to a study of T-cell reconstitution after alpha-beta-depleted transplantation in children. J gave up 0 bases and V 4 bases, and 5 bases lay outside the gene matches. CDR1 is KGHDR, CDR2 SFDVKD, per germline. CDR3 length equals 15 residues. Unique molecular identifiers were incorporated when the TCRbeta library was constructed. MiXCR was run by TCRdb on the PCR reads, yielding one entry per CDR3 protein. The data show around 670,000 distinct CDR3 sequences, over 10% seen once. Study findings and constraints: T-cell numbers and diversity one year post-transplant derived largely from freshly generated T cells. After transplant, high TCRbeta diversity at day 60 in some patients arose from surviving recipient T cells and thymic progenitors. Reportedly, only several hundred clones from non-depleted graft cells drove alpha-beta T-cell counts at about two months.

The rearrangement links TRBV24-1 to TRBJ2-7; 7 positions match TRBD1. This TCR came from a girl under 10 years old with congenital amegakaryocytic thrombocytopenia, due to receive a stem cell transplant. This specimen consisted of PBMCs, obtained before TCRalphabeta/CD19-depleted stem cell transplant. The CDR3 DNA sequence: TGTGCCACCAGTGAGCAAAACAGGGGCTCCTACGAGCAGTACTTC. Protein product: CATSEQNRGSYEQYF.